The rows below give T cell receptor beta chains drawn from one sample of a study of human T cells and chemical hapten exposure. TCRdb used MiXCR to reprocess the RACE reads, holding one entry per CDR3 protein. The sample carries some 91,000 distinct CDR3 sequences, roughly a quarter recorded once. The source was whole blood, collected in connection with sensitization to the hapten diphenylcyclopropenone (DPC). Receptors originate from a man between 40 and 49 years old with alopecia areata. Some clones in this sample may be carry-over from other donors' samples. Both conserved end residues are part of each CDR3. The order of the fields is CDR3 DNA, CDR3 protein, V gene, J gene, D gene, clone size. The D gene is left open where the match is weak. Expanded clones are given a class, and other clones once, few, many or no size at all.

TGCGCCAGCAGCCAAGAGTCTAGCGGGAGCTACGAGCAGTACTTC,CASSQESSGSYEQYF,TRBV4-3,TRBJ2-7,TRBD2,NA
TGTGCCAGCAGCTTGAAGGCGGGGAGCACTGAAGCTTTCTTT,CASSLKAGSTEAFF,TRBV7-2,TRBJ1-1,NA,NA
TGTGCCAGCAGCTCCCCAGCCCGACAGGGGGGGAGGTATAGCAATCAGCCCCAGCATTTT,CASSSPARQGGRYSNQPQHF,TRBV7-8,TRBJ1-5,TRBD1,NA
TGCGCCAGCAGCTTGGAGCCAGGGCCACAGCCCCAGCATTTT,CASSLEPGPQPQHF,TRBV5-1,TRBJ1-5,NA,NA
TGTGCCAGCCGGACCGACGGGAGGGGGTCTGGGGCCAACGTCCTGACTTTC,CASRTDGRGSGANVLTF,TRBV9,TRBJ2-6,TRBD2,few
TGTGCCAGCAGCCGAGGGGGCAATACTGAAGCTTTCTTT,CASSRGGNTEAFF,TRBV12-3/TRBV12-4,TRBJ1-1,TRBD1,NA
TGCGCCAGCAGCTTCTCAGGGAATTACAATGAGCAGTTCTTC,CASSFSGNYNEQFF,TRBV5-1,TRBJ2-1,NA,NA
TGTGCCAGCAGCGTAGATAGCGGGACGTACAATGAGCAGTTCTTC,CASSVDSGTYNEQFF,TRBV9,TRBJ2-1,TRBD2,many
TGCAGTGCTCCAGAGGGGAGGGTCAGTGAAGCTTTCTTT,CSAPEGRVSEAFF,TRBV20-1,TRBJ1-1,NA,few
TGTGCCAGCAGTTTAGACCTAATCGCCGAGCAGTACTTC,CASSLDLIAEQYF,TRBV12-3/TRBV12-4,TRBJ2-7,NA,few
TGCAGTGCTACCTTAGCGGTTCTTAGCACAGATACGCAGTATTTT,CSATLAVLSTDTQYF,TRBV20-1,TRBJ2-3,NA,few
TGTGCTAGTGGTTTGGTAGTAGCGGAGTCCCACAATGAGCAGTTCTTC,CASGLVVAESHNEQFF,TRBV12-5,TRBJ2-1,NA,few
TGTGCCAGCAGTTTTTTCGGGCCCCACGGGGGCACAGATACGCAGTATTTT,CASSFFGPHGGTDTQYF,TRBV12-3/TRBV12-4,TRBJ2-3,NA,few
TGCGCCAGCAGCTTGGGGGGCAGCCGCCCTTACAATGAGCAGTTCTTC,CASSLGGSRPYNEQFF,TRBV5-1,TRBJ2-1,NA,NA
TGTGCCAGCATTGGGGACGAGAAACTGTTTTTT,CASIGDEKLFF,TRBV28,TRBJ1-4,NA,NA
TGTGCCAGCAGTCTACCCGGGGCAAGGGAGTACTTC,CASSLPGAREYF,TRBV28,TRBJ2-7,NA,few
TGCAGTGCTAGCGGAACCCAGAAAAATGAGCAGTTCTTC,CSASGTQKNEQFF,TRBV20-1,TRBJ2-1,NA,NA
TGTGCCAGCAGTACTCGCTCTGGAAACACCATATATTTT,CASSTRSGNTIYF,TRBV7-9,TRBJ1-3,NA,NA
TGTGCCAGCAGCTTAAATGCGGCAGATACGCAGTATTTT,CASSLNAADTQYF,TRBV11-2,TRBJ2-3,NA,few
TGTGCCACCAGCAGACGGGCGGGAGCCACAGATACGCAGTATTTT,CATSRRAGATDTQYF,TRBV15,TRBJ2-3,TRBD2,NA
TGTGCCAGCAGTTACTCGTGGGGACAGGGGAGTGAGGAGCAGTACTTC,CASSYSWGQGSEEQYF,TRBV6-5,TRBJ2-7,TRBD1,few
TGCAGTGCTAGCGCTAGCGCAGATACGCAGTATTTT,CSASASADTQYF,TRBV20-1,TRBJ2-3,NA,few
TGCAGTGCTAGTCTCCGAGCGGTGAGCACAGATACGCAGTATTTT,CSASLRAVSTDTQYF,TRBV20-1,TRBJ2-3,NA,NA
TGTGCCAGCAGGTGGGACAGGGGACCCAATGAGCAGTTCTTC,CASRWDRGPNEQFF,TRBV7-2,TRBJ2-1,TRBD1,NA
TGTGCCAGCAGTTACTTACAGGGATACGAGCAGTACTTC,CASSYLQGYEQYF,TRBV6-5,TRBJ2-7,NA,NA
TGCAGTGGGGTCAGGGAGGGGTTGGACACTGAAGCTTTCTTT,CSGVREGLDTEAFF,TRBV20-1,TRBJ1-1,NA,few
TGTGCCAGCAGCTTGCAGGCTGGTGAAAAACTGTTTTTT,CASSLQAGEKLFF,TRBV7-2,TRBJ1-4,NA,few
TGTGCCAGCAGCCCCAGACTAGGATCGAGATACGAGCAGTACTTC,CASSPRLGSRYEQYF,TRBV9,TRBJ2-7,NA,few
TGTGCCAGCAGCTTGGGGACAGGGGCCACAGATACGCAGTATTTT,CASSLGTGATDTQYF,TRBV5-4,TRBJ2-3,TRBD1,NA
TGCAGCACAAAAGGGAGAGGACTAGTTGAGACCCAGTACTTC,CSTKGRGLVETQYF,TRBV29-1,TRBJ2-5,TRBD2,NA
TGCGCCAGCAGCTTGGCATCAGAGTACAATGAGCAGTTCTTC,CASSLASEYNEQFF,TRBV5-1,TRBJ2-1,NA,NA
TGTGCCATCAGTTCAGGAAGGTTCACAGATACGCAGTATTTT,CAISSGRFTDTQYF,TRBV10-3,TRBJ2-3,NA,NA
TGTGCCAGCAGGCCGGGTCCCGGGGAGACCCAGTACTTC,CASRPGPGETQYF,TRBV6-5,TRBJ2-5,NA,NA
TGTGCCAGCAGTACGGGCAGGGGGCTTGGTGGAAACACCATATATTTT,CASSTGRGLGGNTIYF,TRBV12-3/TRBV12-4,TRBJ1-3,TRBD1,NA
TGTGCCAGCTCGGCGGGACACCCTGCGAATGAGCAGTTCTTC,CASSAGHPANEQFF,TRBV18,TRBJ2-1,NA,once
TGTGCCAGCATCCTCTCCCAGGGGACCGGGGAGCTGTTTTTT,CASILSQGTGELFF,TRBV6-1,TRBJ2-2,NA,NA
TGTGCCAGCAGTAGGATCTATGGCTACACCTTC,CASSRIYGYTF,TRBV12-3/TRBV12-4,TRBJ1-2,NA,NA
TGTGCCAGCAGTCCCACTAGCGGACAATACAATGAGCAGTTCTTC,CASSPTSGQYNEQFF,TRBV12-3/TRBV12-4,TRBJ2-1,TRBD2,few
TGCGCCAGCAGGGCCGGGACTAGCGGGTACGAGCAGTACTTC,CASRAGTSGYEQYF,TRBV5-1,TRBJ2-7,TRBD2,NA
TGTGCCAGCAGCTTAGTAAGGTCCGTTGAGCAGTTCTTC,CASSLVRSVEQFF,TRBV7-2,TRBJ2-1,NA,few
TGTGCCAGCAGTTACCCCGTGGGGGGGCAAAGCAATCAGCCCCAGCATTTT,CASSYPVGGQSNQPQHF,TRBV28,TRBJ1-5,NA,few
TGTGCCAGCAGCCCTGGGACTCTTGGTAGCACTGAAGCTTTCTTT,CASSPGTLGSTEAFF,TRBV9,TRBJ1-1,NA,NA
TGTGCCATCAGTGAGCTGGGACTAGCGGGAGGGCCGGATCAAGAGACCCAGTACTTC,CAISELGLAGGPDQETQYF,TRBV10-3,TRBJ2-5,TRBD2,NA
TGTGCCAGCAGCTTAGATACGGAGCCAGGGGAAGCTTTCTTT,CASSLDTEPGEAFF,TRBV11-3,TRBJ1-1,NA,NA
TGTGCCAGCAGCTTAGCTGGGGTCGGTAGCGAGCAGTACTTC,CASSLAGVGSEQYF,TRBV7-6,TRBJ2-7,NA,few
TGTGCCAGCAGTGGCTACAGGGGGTCACCCCTCCACTTT,CASSGYRGSPLHF,TRBV27,TRBJ1-6,TRBD1,once
TGTGCCAGCAGTTTAAGGATGAGGAATGAGCAGTTCTTC,CASSLRMRNEQFF,TRBV28,TRBJ2-1,NA,few
TGTGCCAGCAGTAAGACAGTTGGCTACACCTTC,CASSKTVGYTF,TRBV12-3/TRBV12-4,TRBJ1-2,NA,NA
TGTGCCAGCAGTTTTCTCCAGTTTGGGAGTGAGCAGTTCTTC,CASSFLQFGSEQFF,TRBV28,TRBJ2-1,NA,NA